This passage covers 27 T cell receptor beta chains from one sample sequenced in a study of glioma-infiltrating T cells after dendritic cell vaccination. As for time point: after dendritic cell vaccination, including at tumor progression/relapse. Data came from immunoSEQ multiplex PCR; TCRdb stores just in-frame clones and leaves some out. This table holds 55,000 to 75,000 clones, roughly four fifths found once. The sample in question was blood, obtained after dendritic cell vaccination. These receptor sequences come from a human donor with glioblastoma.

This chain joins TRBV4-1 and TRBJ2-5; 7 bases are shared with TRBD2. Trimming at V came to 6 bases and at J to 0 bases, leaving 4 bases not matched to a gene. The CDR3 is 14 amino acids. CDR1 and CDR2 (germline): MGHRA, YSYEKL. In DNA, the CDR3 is TGCGCCAGCAGTCTAGCGGCGTACCAAGAGACCCAGTACTTC. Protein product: CASSLAAYQETQYF.

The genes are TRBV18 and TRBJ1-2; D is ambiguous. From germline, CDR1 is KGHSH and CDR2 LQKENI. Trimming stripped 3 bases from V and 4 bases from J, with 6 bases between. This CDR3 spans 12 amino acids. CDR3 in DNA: TGTGCCAGCTCACCTGAAGCCTATGGCTACACCTTC. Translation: CASSPEAYGYTF.

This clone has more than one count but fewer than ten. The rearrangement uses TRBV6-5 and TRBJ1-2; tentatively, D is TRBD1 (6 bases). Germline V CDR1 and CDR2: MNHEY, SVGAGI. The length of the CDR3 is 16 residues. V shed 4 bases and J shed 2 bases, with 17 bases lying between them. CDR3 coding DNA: TGTGCCAGCAGTTTCGGACAGACCTTACTGAACTATGGCTACACCTTC. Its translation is CASSFGQTLLNYGYTF.

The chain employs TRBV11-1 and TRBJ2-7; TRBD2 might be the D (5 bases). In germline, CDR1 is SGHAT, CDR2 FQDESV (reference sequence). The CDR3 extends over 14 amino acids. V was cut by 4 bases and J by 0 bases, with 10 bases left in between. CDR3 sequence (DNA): TGTGCCAGCAGCTCCGGGATGAGCTCCTACGAGCAGTACTTC. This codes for CASSSGMSSYEQYF.

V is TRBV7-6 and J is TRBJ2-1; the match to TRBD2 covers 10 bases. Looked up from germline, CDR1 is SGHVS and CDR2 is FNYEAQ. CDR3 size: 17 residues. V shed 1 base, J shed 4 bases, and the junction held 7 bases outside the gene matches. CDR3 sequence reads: CASSLEPGLADYNEQFF. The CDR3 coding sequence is TGTGCCAGCAGCTTAGAACCTGGACTAGCGGATTACAATGAGCAGTTCTTC.

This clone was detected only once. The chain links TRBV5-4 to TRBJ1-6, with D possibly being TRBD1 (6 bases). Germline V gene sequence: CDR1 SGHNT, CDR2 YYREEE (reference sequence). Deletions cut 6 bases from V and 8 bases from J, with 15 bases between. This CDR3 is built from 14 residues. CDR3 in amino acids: CASTHTGYHSPLHF. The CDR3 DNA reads TGTGCCAGCACCCACACAGGGTATCATTCACCCCTCCACTTT.

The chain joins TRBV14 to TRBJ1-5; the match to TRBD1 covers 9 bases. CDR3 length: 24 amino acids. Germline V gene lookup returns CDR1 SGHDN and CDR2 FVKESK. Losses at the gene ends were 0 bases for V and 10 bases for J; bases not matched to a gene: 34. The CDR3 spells CASSQDDLQEETGGKGGTHYPQHF. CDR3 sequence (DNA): TGTGCCAGCAGCCAAGACGACCTCCAAGAGGAAACAGGGGGCAAAGGGGGGACCCATTATCCCCAGCATTTT.

The CDR3: CASSLGEGGTDTQYF. CDR3 sequence (DNA): TGCGCCAGCAGCTTGGGGGAGGGTGGCACAGATACGCAGTATTTT. The chain employs TRBV5-1 and TRBJ2-3; 7 bases align to TRBD2. With 0 bases clipped from V and 1 base from J, the junction kept 2 bases outside the gene matches. CDR3 length: 15 amino acids. The germline CDR1 and CDR2 sequences are SGHRS and YFSETQ.

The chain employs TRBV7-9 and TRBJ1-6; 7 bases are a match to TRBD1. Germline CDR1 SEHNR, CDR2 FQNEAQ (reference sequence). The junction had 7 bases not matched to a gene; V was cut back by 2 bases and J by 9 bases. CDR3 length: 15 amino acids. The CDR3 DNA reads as TGTGCCAGCAGCTTAAGTCGGTCAGGGGGTTCACCCCTCCACTTT. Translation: CASSLSRSGGSPLHF.

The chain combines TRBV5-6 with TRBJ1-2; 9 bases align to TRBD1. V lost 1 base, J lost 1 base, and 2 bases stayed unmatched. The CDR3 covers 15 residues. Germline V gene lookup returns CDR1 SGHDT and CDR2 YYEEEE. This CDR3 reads CASSLRDRDNYGYTF. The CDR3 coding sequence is TGTGCCAGCAGCTTGAGGGACAGGGATAACTATGGCTACACCTTC.

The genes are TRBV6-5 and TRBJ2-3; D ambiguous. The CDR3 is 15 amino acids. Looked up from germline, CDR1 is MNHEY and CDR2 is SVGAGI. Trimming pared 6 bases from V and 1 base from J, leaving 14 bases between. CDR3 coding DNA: TGTGCCAGCAGCCCCTTAGTAGTCGGCACAGATACGCAGTATTTT. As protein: CASSPLVVGTDTQYF.

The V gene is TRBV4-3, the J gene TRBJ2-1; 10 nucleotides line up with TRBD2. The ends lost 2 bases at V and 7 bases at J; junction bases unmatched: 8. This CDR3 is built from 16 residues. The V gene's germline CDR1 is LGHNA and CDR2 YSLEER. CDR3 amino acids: CASSQSSGGTLNEQFF. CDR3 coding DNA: TGCGCCAGCAGCCAATCTAGCGGGGGCACTTTAAATGAGCAGTTCTTC.

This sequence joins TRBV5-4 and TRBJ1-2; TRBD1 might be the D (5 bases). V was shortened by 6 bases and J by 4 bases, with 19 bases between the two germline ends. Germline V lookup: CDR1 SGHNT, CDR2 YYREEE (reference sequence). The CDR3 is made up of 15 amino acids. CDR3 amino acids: CASTVEGPGIYGYTF. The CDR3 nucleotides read TGTGCCAGCACCGTGGAGGGACCGGGCATCTATGGCTACACCTTC. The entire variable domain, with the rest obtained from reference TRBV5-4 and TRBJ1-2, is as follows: ETGVTQSPTHLIKTRGQQVTLRCSSQSGHNTVSWYQQALGQGPQFIFQYYREEENGRGNFPPRFSGLQFPNYSSELNVNALELDDSALYLCASTVEGPGIYGYTFGSGTRLTVV.

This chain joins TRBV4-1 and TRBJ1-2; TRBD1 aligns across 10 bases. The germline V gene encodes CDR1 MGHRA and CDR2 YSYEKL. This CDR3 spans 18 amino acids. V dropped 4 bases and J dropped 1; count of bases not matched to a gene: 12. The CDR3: CASSPTFSGDRGNYGYTF. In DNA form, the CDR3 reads TGCGCCAGCAGCCCAACCTTTTCCGGGGACAGGGGTAACTATGGCTACACCTTC.

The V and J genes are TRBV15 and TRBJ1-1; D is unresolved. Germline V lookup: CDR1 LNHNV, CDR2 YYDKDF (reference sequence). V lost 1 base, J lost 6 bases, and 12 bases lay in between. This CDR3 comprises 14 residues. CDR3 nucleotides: TGTGCCACCAGCAGAGGGCCCGAACGGGCTGAAGCTTTCTTT. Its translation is CATSRGPERAEAFF.

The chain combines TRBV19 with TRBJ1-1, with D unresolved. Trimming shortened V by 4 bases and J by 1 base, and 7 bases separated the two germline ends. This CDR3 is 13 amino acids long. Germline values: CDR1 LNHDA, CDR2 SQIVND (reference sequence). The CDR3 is CASSTEWNTEAFF. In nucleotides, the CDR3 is TGTGCCAGTAGTACTGAGTGGAACACTGAAGCTTTCTTT.

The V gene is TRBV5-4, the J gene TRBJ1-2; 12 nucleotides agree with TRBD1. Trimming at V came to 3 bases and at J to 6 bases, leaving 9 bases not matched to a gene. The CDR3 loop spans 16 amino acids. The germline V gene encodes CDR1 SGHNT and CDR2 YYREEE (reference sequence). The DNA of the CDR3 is TGTGCCAGCAGCTCTGGGGACAGGGGGCAGCAGGATGGCTACACCTTC. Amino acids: CASSSGDRGQQDGYTF.

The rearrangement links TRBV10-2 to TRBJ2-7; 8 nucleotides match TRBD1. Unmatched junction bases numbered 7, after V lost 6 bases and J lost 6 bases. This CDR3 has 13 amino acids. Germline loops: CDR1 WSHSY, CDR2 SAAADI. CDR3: CASRVRTGSEQYF. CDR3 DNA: TGCGCCAGCAGAGTCAGGACAGGGAGCGAGCAGTACTTC.

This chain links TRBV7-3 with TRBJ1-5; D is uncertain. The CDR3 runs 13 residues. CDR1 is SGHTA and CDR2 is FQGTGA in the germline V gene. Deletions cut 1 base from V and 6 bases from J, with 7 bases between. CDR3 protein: CASSLMTGQPQHF. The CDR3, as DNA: TGTGCCAGCAGCTTAATGACTGGTCAGCCCCAGCATTTT.

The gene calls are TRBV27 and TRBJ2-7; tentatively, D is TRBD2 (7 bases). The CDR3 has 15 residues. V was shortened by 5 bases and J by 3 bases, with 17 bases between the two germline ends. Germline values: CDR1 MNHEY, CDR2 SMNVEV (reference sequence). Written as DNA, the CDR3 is TGTGCCAGCAGTGCCACGCGGGGGCGGCTCTACGAGCAGTACTTC. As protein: CASSATRGRLYEQYF.

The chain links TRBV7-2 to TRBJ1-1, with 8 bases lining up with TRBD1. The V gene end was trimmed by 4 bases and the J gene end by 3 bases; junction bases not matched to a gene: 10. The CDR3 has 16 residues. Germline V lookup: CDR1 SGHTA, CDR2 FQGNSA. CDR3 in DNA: TGTGCCAGCAGCTACGGACAGGGAGGGAGACACACTGAAGCTTTCTTT. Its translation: CASSYGQGGRHTEAFF.

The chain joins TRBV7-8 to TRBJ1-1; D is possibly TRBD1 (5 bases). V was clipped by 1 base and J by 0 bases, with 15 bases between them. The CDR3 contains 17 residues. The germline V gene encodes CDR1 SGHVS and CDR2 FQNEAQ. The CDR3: CASSLGRQGSLNTEAFF. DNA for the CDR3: TGTGCCAGCAGCTTAGGTCGGCAGGGATCGCTGAACACTGAAGCTTTCTTT.

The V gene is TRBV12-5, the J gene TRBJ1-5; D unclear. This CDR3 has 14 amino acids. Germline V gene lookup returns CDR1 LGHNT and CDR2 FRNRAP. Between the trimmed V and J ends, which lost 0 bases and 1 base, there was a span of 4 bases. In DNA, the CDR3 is TGTGCTAGTGGTTTGGTAGCCAGCAATCAGCCCCAGCATTTT. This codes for CASGLVASNQPQHF.

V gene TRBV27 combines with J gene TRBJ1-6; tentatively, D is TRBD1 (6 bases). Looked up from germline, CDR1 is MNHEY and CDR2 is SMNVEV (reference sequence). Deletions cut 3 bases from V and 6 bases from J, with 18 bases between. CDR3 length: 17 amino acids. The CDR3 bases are TGTGCCAGCAGTTTCTCTACGGGACAACCATTTAATTCACCCCTCCACTTT. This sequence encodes CASSFSTGQPFNSPLHF.

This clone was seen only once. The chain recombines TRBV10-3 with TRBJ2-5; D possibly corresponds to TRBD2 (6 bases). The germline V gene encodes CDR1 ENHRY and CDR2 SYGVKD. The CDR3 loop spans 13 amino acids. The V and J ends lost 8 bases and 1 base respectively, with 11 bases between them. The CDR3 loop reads CAIWAGLQETQYF. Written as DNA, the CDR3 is TGTGCCATCTGGGCGGGGCTCCAAGAGACCCAGTACTTC.

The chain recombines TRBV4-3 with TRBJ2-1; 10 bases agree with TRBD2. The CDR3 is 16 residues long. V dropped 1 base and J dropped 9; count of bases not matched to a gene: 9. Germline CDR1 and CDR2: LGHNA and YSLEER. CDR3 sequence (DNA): TGCGCCAGCAGCCAAGTGGTGAGCGGGGGGGCCGGTGAGCAGTTCTTC. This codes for CASSQVVSGGAGEQFF.

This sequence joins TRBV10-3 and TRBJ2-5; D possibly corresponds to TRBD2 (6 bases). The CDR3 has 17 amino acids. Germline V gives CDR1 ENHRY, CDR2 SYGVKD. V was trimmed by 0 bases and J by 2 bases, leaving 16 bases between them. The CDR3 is CAISESSVGGLQETQYF. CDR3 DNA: TGTGCCATCAGTGAGTCATCTGTTGGGGGGTTACAAGAGACCCAGTACTTC.